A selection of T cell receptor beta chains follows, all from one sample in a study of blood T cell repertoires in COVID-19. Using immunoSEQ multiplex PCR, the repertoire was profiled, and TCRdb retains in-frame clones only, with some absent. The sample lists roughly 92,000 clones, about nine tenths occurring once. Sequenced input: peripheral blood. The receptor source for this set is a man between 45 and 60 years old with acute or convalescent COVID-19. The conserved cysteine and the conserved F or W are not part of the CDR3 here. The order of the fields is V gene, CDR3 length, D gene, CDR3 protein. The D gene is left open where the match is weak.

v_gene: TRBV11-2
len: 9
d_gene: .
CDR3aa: ASSPGLTQY

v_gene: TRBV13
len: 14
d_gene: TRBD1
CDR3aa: ASTTRRTGRTGELF

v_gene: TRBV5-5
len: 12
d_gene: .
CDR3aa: ASSLGFRIPEQF

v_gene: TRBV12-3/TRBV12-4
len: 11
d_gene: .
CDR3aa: ASSPYRNTEAF

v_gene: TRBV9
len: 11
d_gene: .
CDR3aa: ASSPRLYNEQF

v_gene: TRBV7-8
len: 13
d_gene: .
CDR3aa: ASSLLSERSTEAF

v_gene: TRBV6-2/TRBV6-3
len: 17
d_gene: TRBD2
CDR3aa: ASSGDFDSGKRGEDTQY

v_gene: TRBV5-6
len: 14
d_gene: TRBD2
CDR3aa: ASSLTLPGLANEQF

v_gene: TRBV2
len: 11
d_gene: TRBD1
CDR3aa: ASRGSQGGGYT

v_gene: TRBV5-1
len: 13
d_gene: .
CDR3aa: ASSLADRDFYGYT

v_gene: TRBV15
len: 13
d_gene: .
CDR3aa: ATSRDPTGDYGYT

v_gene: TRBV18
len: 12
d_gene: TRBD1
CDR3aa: ASSPTTGGPEAF

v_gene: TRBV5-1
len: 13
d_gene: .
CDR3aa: ASSLDTYSYNEQF

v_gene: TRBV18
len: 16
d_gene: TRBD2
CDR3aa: ASSPVGLAGGSYNEQF

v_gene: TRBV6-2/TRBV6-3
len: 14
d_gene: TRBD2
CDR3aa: ASSPLTSGSYNEQF

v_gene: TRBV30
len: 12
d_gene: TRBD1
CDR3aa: AWSPTGGDEKLF

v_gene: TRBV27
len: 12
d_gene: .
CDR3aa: ASTFRSGTGELF

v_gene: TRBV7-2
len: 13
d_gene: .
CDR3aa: ASSLASQGQETQY

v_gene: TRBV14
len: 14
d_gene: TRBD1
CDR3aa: ASSRYNRGAGEKLF

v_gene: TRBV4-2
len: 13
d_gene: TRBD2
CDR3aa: ASSQDVRQREEQY

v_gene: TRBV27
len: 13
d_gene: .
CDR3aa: ASSLAGMGNYGYT

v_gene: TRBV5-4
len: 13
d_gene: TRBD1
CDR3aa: ASSLFLQGNYGYT

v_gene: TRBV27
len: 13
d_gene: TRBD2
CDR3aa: ASRKGLAGWGEQY

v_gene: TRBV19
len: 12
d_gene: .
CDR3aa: ASKIGRGVYGYT

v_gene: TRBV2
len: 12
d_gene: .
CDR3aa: ASSSQGGTGELF

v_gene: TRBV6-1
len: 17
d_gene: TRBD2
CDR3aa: ASSEVGTSGRARTDTQY

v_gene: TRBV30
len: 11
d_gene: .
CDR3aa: AWRMTGNTEAF

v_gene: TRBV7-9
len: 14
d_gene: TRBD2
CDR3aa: ASTHLLAGERNEQF

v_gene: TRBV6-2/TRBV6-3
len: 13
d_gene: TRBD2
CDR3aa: ASSSGTSSADTQY

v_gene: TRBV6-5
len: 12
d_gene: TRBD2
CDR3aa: ASTRGQGGSEQY

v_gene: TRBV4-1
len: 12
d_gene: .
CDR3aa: ASSPPSSNQPQH

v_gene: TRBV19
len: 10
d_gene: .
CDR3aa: ASSISFGGLF

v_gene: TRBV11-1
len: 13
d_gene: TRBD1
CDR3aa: ATHPGQGAAETQY

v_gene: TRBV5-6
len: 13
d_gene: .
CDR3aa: ASSNQGLSTDTQY

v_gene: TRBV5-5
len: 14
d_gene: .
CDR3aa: ASSLVSARGVDGYT

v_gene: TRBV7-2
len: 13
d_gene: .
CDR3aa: ASSSRQLAKNIQY

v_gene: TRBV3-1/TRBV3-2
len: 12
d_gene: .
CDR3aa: ASSQGGRSNEQF

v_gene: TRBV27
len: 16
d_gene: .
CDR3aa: ASSLLGRASSYNSPLH

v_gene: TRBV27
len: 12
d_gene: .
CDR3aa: ASSLRFGMSGYT

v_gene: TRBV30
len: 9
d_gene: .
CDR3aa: AWTEEETQY

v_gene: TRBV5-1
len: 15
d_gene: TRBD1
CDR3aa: ASSSGIITGALNEQF

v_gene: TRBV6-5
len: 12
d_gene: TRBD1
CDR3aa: ASSRTGIDYGYT

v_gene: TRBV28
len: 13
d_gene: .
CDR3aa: ASSLSIGAGSPLH

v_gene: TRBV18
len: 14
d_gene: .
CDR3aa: ASSPRAGARDTEAF

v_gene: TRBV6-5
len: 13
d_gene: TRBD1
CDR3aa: ASRDRGRKDEKLF

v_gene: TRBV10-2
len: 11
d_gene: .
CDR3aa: ASSEFRNEKLF

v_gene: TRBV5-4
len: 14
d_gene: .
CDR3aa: ASSLGPGHPDTEAF